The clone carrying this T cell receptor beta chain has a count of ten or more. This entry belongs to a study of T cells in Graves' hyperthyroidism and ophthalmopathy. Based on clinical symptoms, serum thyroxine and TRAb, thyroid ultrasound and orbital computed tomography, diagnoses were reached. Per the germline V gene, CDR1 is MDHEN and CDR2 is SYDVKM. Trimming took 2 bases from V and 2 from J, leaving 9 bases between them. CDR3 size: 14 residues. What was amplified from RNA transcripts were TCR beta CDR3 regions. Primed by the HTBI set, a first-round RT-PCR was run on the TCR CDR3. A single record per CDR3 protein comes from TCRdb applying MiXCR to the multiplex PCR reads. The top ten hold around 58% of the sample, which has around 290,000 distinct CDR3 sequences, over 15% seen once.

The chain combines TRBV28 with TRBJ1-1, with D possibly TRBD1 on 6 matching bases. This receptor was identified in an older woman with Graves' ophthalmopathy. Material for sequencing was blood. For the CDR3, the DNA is TGTGCCAGCAGTTTAGGACAGCACAACACTGAAGCTTTCTTT. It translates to CASSLGQHNTEAFF.